This TCR beta chain was identified in a study of CD8 T cells in ankylosing spondylitis. This clonotype appeared a single time. Its antigen is still unknown. The TCR beta libraries were generated through quantitative 5'-RACE incorporating molecular barcodes. Each CDR3 protein gets one entry after TCRdb re-called the 5' RACE reads with MiXCR. This sample has about 280,000 distinct CDR3 sequences, with 20% found just once. CDR3 length: 17 amino acids. Germline V gives CDR1 SGHDN, CDR2 FVKESK. V was clipped by 4 bases and J by 4 bases, with 23 bases between them. Notes on the study in general: Disease-linked clones reportedly showed significant enrichment in matched ankylosing spondylitis synovial fluid. Within ankylosing spondylitis blood, a TCR beta motif made up of under 10 highly homologous variants appeared to be characteristic.

This sequence joins TRBV14 and TRBJ2-7, with TRBD1 as a possible D gene (6 bases). The material sequenced was blood, either unsorted or a sorted T cell fraction (not recorded which). This TCR was recovered from a male donor with ankylosing spondylitis or in good health (not recorded which). CDR3 sequence: CASSPRRTVRDWYEQYV. The CDR3 coding sequence is TGTGCCAGCAGCCCCAGGCGGACAGTCAGGGATTGGTACGAGCAGTACGTC.